Detailed here is one TCR beta chain. Only in-frame clones appear in the TCRdb table, and some are missing; sequencing was by immunoSEQ multiplex PCR. The sample gives 45,000 to 50,000 clones, about 89% of which show up once; 10% to 15% is in the top ten. These data originate in a study of OX40 agonist ivuxolimab in advanced cancers. Germline lookup yields CDR1 MNHEY and CDR2 SMNVEV (reference sequence). The CDR3 is 17 residues long. V lost 3 bases to trimming and J lost 5 bases; unmatched junction nucleotides: 12. J is TRBJ2-1 and V is TRBV27; 8 nucleotides agree with TRBD2. The sequencing here drew on CD4+ or CD8+ T cells sorted from blood, taken in a trial of the OX40 agonist ivuxolimab. The clonotype comes from an adult with an advanced solid tumor such as melanoma, head and neck, liver or kidney cancer. The CDR3 region has the DNA TGTGCCAGCAGTTTCCTCGCGAGACTAGCGCGAGACAATGAGCAGTTCTTC. Translated: CASSFLARLARDNEQFF.